This T cell receptor (beta chain) is drawn from a study of shared clonotypes between healthy human individuals. Authors' processing steps: Filtering of immunoSEQ junctional sequences could not match full-length read filtering. Sequenced by immunoSEQ multiplex PCR; TCRdb stores in-frame clones only, minus some. V and J calls and clone size follow that table, whereas D and trimming were derived from the DNA. Here the sample spans around 480,000 clones, almost 80% being singletons. CDR3 size: 16 residues. V trimming: 1 base; J trimming: 2 bases; junction bases outside the gene matches: 9. The germline V gene encodes CDR1 SQVTM and CDR2 ANQGSEA. Study-wide results and limits: Deeper or shallower sequencing was expected to change how clonotypes are shared among donors. Sampling covered blood only; tissue repertoires likely differ. With few donors, the genetic and exposure-history diversity represented was limited.

This clone was detected a few times. As yet, its antigen is unknown. The chain combines TRBV29-1 with TRBJ2-7; 9 bases line up with TRBD1. Material for sequencing was PBMCs. This receptor was obtained from a woman between 40 and 50 years old in good health. Some clones in this sample may be carry-over from other donors' samples. CDR3 amino acids: CSVEGAGTGHPYEQYF. CDR3 coding DNA: TGCAGCGTTGAAGGTGCCGGGACAGGGCACCCCTACGAGCAGTACTTC.